These 19 T cell receptor beta chains were sequenced from one sample in a study of naive and memory T cell subsets. The beta constant-region primer was an equimolar mix of two oligonucleotides covering TRBC1 and TRBC2. Nested alpha and beta constant-region primers with the SP2 primer drove four PCR rounds on ligated cDNA. TCRdb redid the calling of the UMI-ligation and nested PCR reads with MiXCR, one entry per CDR3 protein. In the table there are approximately 31,000 distinct CDR3 sequences, around 20% of which are singletons. What was sequenced was effector memory CD4+ T cells from blood. The sample's subset: effector memory, CD45RA- CD27-. The receptors here all came from a human donor in good health.

The chain joins TRBV30 to TRBJ2-2; 8 bases are shared with TRBD1. This CDR3 spans 14 amino acids. J was trimmed by 5 bases and V by 3 bases; bases with no gene match: 5. Germline V gene data show CDR1 as GTSNPN and CDR2 as SVGIG (reference sequence). The CDR3 sequence is CAWRTRQGTGELFF. CDR3 nucleotide sequence: TGTGCCTGGAGAACACGACAGGGGACCGGGGAGCTGTTTTTT.

A word on this clonotype: This may be a read error, as it is one base from a much larger clone. Because it lacks the conserved phenylalanine or tryptophan at the end, this CDR3 is likely a read error. This chain links TRBV20-1 with TRBJ2-4; 8 bases map to TRBD2. Germline V gives CDR1 DFQATT, CDR2 SNEGSKA (reference sequence). The trim removed 2 bases at V and 8 bases at J, leaving 5 bases unmatched. The length of the CDR3 is 13 residues. CDR3 sequence reads: CSARREGLDIQYS. The CDR3 nucleotides are TGCAGTGCTAGACGGGAGGGCCTCGACATTCAGTACTCC.

The chain recombines TRBV28 with TRBJ2-1; TRBD2 aligns across 8 bases. Germline V gene lookup returns CDR1 MDHEN and CDR2 SYDVKM. The CDR3 spans 16 residues. V trimming: 6 bases; J trimming: 10 bases; junction bases outside the gene matches: 17. The CDR3 DNA reads as TGTGCCAGCAGCTATAGCAAAGCGGGAGCCCGCCGCGAGCAGTTCTTC. This translates into CASSYSKAGARREQFF.

A single count supports this clonotype. The genes are TRBV5-4 and TRBJ1-1, with TRBD1 as a possible D gene (5 bases). The germline gives CDR1 SGHNT, CDR2 YYREEE (reference sequence). The CDR3 has 16 amino acids. With 3 bases removed from V and 4 bases from J, the gap between germline ends came to 19 bases. Here the CDR3 reads CASSSDLAGSSTEAFF. The CDR3 DNA follows: TGTGCCAGCAGCTCCGATCTGGCAGGGAGTAGCACTGAAGCTTTCTTT. The complete variable domain, with remaining parts taken from reference TRBV5-4 and TRBJ1-1, reads ETGVTQSPTHLIKTRGQQVTLRCSSQSGHNTVSWYQQALGQGPQFIFQYYREEENGRGNFPPRFSGLQFPNYSSELNVNALELDDSALYLCASSSDLAGSSTEAFFGQGTRLTVV.

The V gene is TRBV9, the J gene TRBJ2-1; perhaps TRBD1 as D (6 bases). This CDR3 contains 18 residues. The V gene's germline CDR1 is SGDLS and CDR2 YYNGEE. Trimming shortened V by 0 bases and J by 0 bases, and 16 bases separated the two germline ends. The CDR3 DNA reads TGTGCCAGCAGCGTAGGGGGGCGGACTGGGGGCTCCTACAATGAGCAGTTCTTC. This gives the protein CASSVGGRTGGSYNEQFF.

This clonotype was recorded a few times. The rearrangement links TRBV9 to TRBJ1-5, with D uncertain. There are 9 residues in the CDR3. Germline lookup yields CDR1 SGDLS and CDR2 YYNGEE. V shed 4 bases and J shed 11 bases, with 4 bases lying between them. CDR3 nucleotides: TGTGCCAGCAGCAAAGCCCAGCATTTT. It yields the protein CASSKAQHF. Supplemented by reference TRBV9 and TRBJ1-5, the full variable domain reads DSGVTQTPKHLITATGQRVTLRCSPRSGDLSVYWYQQSLDQGLQFLIQYYNGEERAKGNILERFSAQQFPDLHSELNLSSLELGDSALYFCASSKAQHFGDGTRLSIL.

This clonotype has just a few counts. The rearrangement uses TRBV20-1 and TRBJ2-3, with D maybe TRBD2 (5 bases). This CDR3 has 14 residues. Germline CDR1 DFQATT, CDR2 SNEGSKA (reference sequence). Trimming shortened V by 0 bases and J by 1 base, and 8 bases separated the two germline ends. This CDR3 reads CSARDRRRTDTQYF. The CDR3 coding sequence is TGCAGTGCTAGAGACCGGAGGCGCACAGATACGCAGTATTTT.

This clonotype was detected ten times or more. Written as DNA, the CDR3 is TGTGCCAGCTCTACCCCCAGGGGCCAAGAGACCCAGTACTTC. Its translation is CASSTPRGQETQYF. J is TRBJ2-5 and V is TRBV6-2 or TRBV6-3; D might be TRBD1 (6 bases). Trimming removed 8 bases at V and 1 base at J, with 14 bases between. The CDR3 totals 14 residues. CDR1 and CDR2 from the germline V gene are MNHEY and SVGEGT.

This clonotype was counted a few times. The chain joins TRBV7-8 to TRBJ1-1; D might be TRBD1 (6 bases). The V end was cut by 2 bases, the J end by 0 bases, with 10 bases between. From germline, CDR1 is SGHVS and CDR2 FQNEAQ. The CDR3 has 15 amino acids. The CDR3 loop reads CASSLTDSLNTEAFF. The CDR3 coding sequence is TGTGCCAGCAGCTTAACGGACAGTCTGAACACTGAAGCTTTCTTT.

This clonotype showed up many times. CDR3 in DNA: TGTGCCAGCAGCTTAGAAGATACGCAGTATTTT. It translates to CASSLEDTQYF. The rearrangement uses TRBV7-9 and TRBJ2-3; the D is unclear. The V gene lost 1 base and the J gene lost 5 bases, with 1 base spanning the gap. This CDR3 is built from 11 residues. The V gene's germline CDR1 is SEHNR and CDR2 FQNEAQ (reference sequence). The full variable domain, with the rest looked up from reference TRBV7-9 and TRBJ2-3, is DTGVSQNPRHKITKRGQNVTFRCDPISEHNRLYWYRQTLGQGPEFLTYFQNEAQLEKSRLLSDRFSAERPKGSFSTLEIQRTEQGDSAMYLCASSLEDTQYFGPGTRLTVL.

This clonotype occurred a few times. The genes are TRBV20-1 and TRBJ2-7, with 12 nucleotides matching TRBD1. V shed 5 bases, J shed 7 bases, and the junction held 12 bases outside the gene matches. The CDR3 totals 15 residues. Germline CDR1 is DFQATT and CDR2 is SNEGSKA (reference sequence). CDR3 sequence reads: CSADLPGQGAGEQYF. In DNA, the CDR3 is TGCAGTGCTGACCTACCGGGACAGGGGGCGGGGGAGCAGTACTTC.

Concerning this clonotype: One end of the junction fails to match germline, which may point to a read error. V is TRBV7-2 and J is TRBJ2-5, with TRBD1 as a possible D gene (5 bases). Germline V gene data show CDR1 as SGHTA and CDR2 as FQGNSA. The CDR3 length is 12 residues. This CDR3 reads CASSYGDHPRDF. The CDR3 bases are TGTGCCAGCAGCTACGGAGACCATCCCAGGGACTTC.

This rearrangement joins TRBV27 to TRBJ2-1; 10 bases line up with TRBD2. CDR1 is MNHEY, CDR2 SMNVEV, per germline (reference sequence). V gave up 5 bases and J gave up 4 bases; unmatched junction bases: 8. The CDR3 covers 16 residues. DNA for the CDR3: TGTGCCAGCAGTCCATGGGCTAGCGGGAGTTACAATGAGCAGTTCTTC. It encodes CASSPWASGSYNEQFF.

This clonotype has just a few counts. V is TRBV20-1 and J is TRBJ1-2; D call uncertain. The CDR3 totals 12 residues. Trimming removed 3 bases at V and 2 bases at J, with 7 bases between. CDR1 DFQATT and CDR2 SNEGSKA come from the germline V gene (reference sequence). The CDR3 reads CSARPVNYGYTF. The DNA of the CDR3 is TGCAGTGCTAGGCCCGTCAACTATGGCTACACCTTC.

The chain recombines TRBV6-1 with TRBJ1-5, with D perhaps TRBD1 (5 bases). The CDR3 contains 15 residues. The germline gives CDR1 MNHNS, CDR2 SASEGT. The V end was cut by 1 base, the J end by 4 bases, with 11 bases between. The DNA of the CDR3 is TGTGCCAGCAGTGAAGGTACGACAGCAAATCAGCCCCAGCATTTT. Translation: CASSEGTTANQPQHF.

This clonotype appeared a few times. This chain uses TRBV12-3 or TRBV12-4 with TRBJ1-5, with D possibly matching TRBD1 (5 bases). V was clipped by 2 bases and J by 3 bases, with 11 bases between them. The CDR3 covers 15 residues. CDR3 DNA: TGTGCCAGCAGTTTACACAGGAATTCCAATCAGCCCCAGCATTTT. This sequence encodes CASSLHRNSNQPQHF.

CDR3 in amino acids: CASKGTGIGGAGELFF. Written as DNA, the CDR3 is TGTGCCAGCAAAGGGACAGGGATTGGTGGGGCCGGGGAGCTGTTTTTT. This chain joins TRBV6-1 and TRBJ2-2, with 9 bases lining up with TRBD1. The CDR3 is 16 residues long. J lost 6 bases, V lost 7 bases, and 12 bases had no gene match. The germline V gene encodes CDR1 MNHNS and CDR2 SASEGT.

This clonotype was seen once. This rearrangement joins TRBV19 to TRBJ2-5; possible D gene TRBD1, 6 bases. Per the germline V gene, CDR1 is LNHDA and CDR2 is SQIVND (reference sequence). This CDR3 region has 15 residues. Trimming removed 4 bases at V and 5 bases at J, with 17 bases between. For the CDR3, the DNA is TGTGCCAGTAGTACGGAACAGGGTTTGGCGGAGACCCAGTACTTC. This codes for CASSTEQGLAETQYF.

The gene calls are TRBV11-2 and TRBJ1-4, with TRBD1 as a possible D gene (5 bases). The CDR3 covers 15 residues. Trimming shortened V by 5 bases and J by 0 bases, and 10 bases separated the two germline ends. Germline CDR1 is SGHAT and CDR2 is FQNNGV. CDR3 in DNA: TGTGCCAGCAGCCGGAGGGGTCCAACTAATGAAAAACTGTTTTTT. It yields the protein CASSRRGPTNEKLFF.